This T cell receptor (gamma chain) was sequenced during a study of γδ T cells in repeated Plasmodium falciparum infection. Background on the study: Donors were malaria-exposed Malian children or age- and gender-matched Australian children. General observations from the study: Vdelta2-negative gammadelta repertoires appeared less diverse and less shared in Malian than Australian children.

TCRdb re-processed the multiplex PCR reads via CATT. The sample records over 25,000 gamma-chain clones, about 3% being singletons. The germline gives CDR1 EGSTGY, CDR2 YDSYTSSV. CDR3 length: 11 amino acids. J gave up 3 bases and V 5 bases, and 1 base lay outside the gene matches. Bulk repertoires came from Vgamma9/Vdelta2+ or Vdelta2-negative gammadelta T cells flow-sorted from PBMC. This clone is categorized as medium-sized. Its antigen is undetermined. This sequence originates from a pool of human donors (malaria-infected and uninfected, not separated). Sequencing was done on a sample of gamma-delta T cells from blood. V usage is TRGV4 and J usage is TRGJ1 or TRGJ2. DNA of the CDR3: TGTGCCACCTGGGGTTATTATAAGAAACTCTTT. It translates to CATWGYYKKLF.